Presented here are 8 T cell receptor beta chains from one specimen sequenced in a study of T-cell memory formation after mild COVID-19. TCRdb re-derived calls from the 5' RACE reads in MiXCR, one entry per CDR3 protein. The table has about 190,000 distinct CDR3 sequences, about 16% seen once. Sequencing was performed on PBMCs or a T cell subset sorted from them (not recorded which). The receptors were sampled from an adult woman who had mild COVID-19 (a few samples of this study predate the infection). Cell type and time point are not known.

This clonotype was recorded at least ten times. The chain uses TRBV7-3 and TRBJ2-2; D not resolved. V was cut by 5 bases and J by 1 base, with 11 bases left in between. Germline CDR1 SGHTA, CDR2 FQGTGA. This CDR3 region has 15 residues. The CDR3 DNA is TGTGCCAGCAGCCCCTATCCTATGAACACCGGGGAGCTGTTTTTT. This encodes CASSPYPMNTGELFF.

Only a few counts were recorded for this clonotype. The chain is built from TRBV4-3 and TRBJ2-1, with D perhaps TRBD1 (6 bases). Germline CDR1 reads LGHNA; CDR2 reads YSLEER. V gave up 1 base and J gave up 4 bases, with 14 bases separating them. The CDR3 covers 16 residues. The CDR3 coding sequence is TGCGCCAGCAGCCAAGGTTTCAGGGGAATGTACAATGAGCAGTTCTTC. This translates into CASSQGFRGMYNEQFF.

This clonotype occurred a few times. The CDR3 DNA sequence: TGTGCCAGCAGCCCCGGGACTGGACAAGAGACCCAGTACTTC. It translates to CASSPGTGQETQYF. The V call is TRBV4-2, the J call TRBJ2-5, with D maybe TRBD2 (6 bases). With 4 bases removed from V and 2 bases from J, the gap between germline ends came to 11 bases. The CDR3 has 14 residues. From germline, CDR1 is LGHNA and CDR2 YNFKEQ.

This clonotype was seen a handful of times. This chain connects TRBV28 to TRBJ1-2, with 7 bases aligning to TRBD1. The CDR3 totals 15 residues. V trimming: 2 bases; J trimming: 5 bases; junction bases outside the gene matches: 8. The germline gives CDR1 MDHEN, CDR2 SYDVKM. For the CDR3, the DNA is TGTGCCAGCAGTTTAGTGAGGGGGCCGGGGTATGGCTACACCTTC. Amino acid sequence: CASSLVRGPGYGYTF.

The chain combines TRBV24-1 with TRBJ1-4, with 8 bases lining up with TRBD1. This CDR3 region has 15 residues. The ends lost 4 bases at V and 7 bases at J; junction bases unmatched: 7. The germline V gene encodes CDR1 KGHDR and CDR2 SFDVKD. As DNA, the CDR3 is TGTGCCACCAGTGACCCAGGACAGGGAGGTGAAAAACTGTTTTTT. Translated: CATSDPGQGGEKLFF.

The genes are TRBV6-5 and TRBJ2-5, with 7 bases lining up with TRBD2. Looked up from germline, CDR1 is MNHEY and CDR2 is SVGAGI. The CDR3 contains 16 residues. With 6 bases clipped from V and 1 base from J, the junction kept 11 bases outside the gene matches. The CDR3, as DNA: TGTGCCAGCAGCCCCGGGGGGTGGGGGACCCAAGAGACCCAGTACTTC. The encoded protein is CASSPGGWGTQETQYF.

This clonotype was observed a few times. The J gene is TRBJ1-3, the V gene TRBV4-2, with D possibly TRBD1 on 6 matching bases. CDR1 and CDR2 from the germline V gene are LGHNA and YNFKEQ. The CDR3 has 15 residues. The V end lost 2 bases, the J end lost 2 bases, and 10 bases lay between the germline ends. The CDR3 bases are TGTGCCAGCAGCCAAACAGGGCATCCTGGAAACACCATATATTTT. Residues: CASSQTGHPGNTIYF.

The chain has TRBV20-1 and TRBJ1-2; D ambiguous. Trimming left V 0 bases short and J 2 bases short, with 7 bases between. The germline V gene has CDR1 DFQATT and CDR2 SNEGSKA (reference sequence). The CDR3 has 13 amino acids. The CDR3 region is CSARDSGNYGYTF. The CDR3 DNA reads TGCAGTGCTAGAGATTCAGGCAACTATGGCTACACCTTC.